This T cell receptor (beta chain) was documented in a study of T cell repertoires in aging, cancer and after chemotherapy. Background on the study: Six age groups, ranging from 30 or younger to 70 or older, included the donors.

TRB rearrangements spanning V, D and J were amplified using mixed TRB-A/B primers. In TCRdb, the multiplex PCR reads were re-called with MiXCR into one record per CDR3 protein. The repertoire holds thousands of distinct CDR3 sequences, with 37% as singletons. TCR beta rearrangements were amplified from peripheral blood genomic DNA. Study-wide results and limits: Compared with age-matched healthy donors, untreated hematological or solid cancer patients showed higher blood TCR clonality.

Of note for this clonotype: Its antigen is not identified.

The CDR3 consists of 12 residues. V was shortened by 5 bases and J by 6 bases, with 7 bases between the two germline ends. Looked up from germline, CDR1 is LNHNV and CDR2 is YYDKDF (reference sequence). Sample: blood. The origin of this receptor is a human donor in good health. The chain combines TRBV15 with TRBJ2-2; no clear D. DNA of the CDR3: TGTGCCACCAGCTGGACGGCCGGGGAGCTGTTTTTT. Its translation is CATSWTAGELFF.